A single sample gave rise to the 26 T cell receptor beta chains below, sequenced in a study of shared clonotypes between healthy human individuals. TCRdb's copy holds only in-frame clones and misses some; the assay was immunoSEQ multiplex PCR. There are 2 million or so clones in the sample; roughly 95% occur only once, and roughly 1% lies in the top ten. As defined, naive CD8 cells were CD45RO-negative and positively selected for CCR7, with terminally differentiated effector memory CD45RA+ cells excluded. Material for sequencing was naive CD8+ T cells sorted from blood. These receptors all stem from a young man in good health.

To note about this clone: Other DNA sequences within the sample encode an identical CDR3. The chain is built from TRBV9 and TRBJ2-3; 11 bases agree with TRBD2. The germline V gene encodes CDR1 SGDLS and CDR2 YYNGEE. The CDR3 length is 15 residues. The V gene end was trimmed by 3 bases and the J gene end by 3 bases; junction bases not matched to a gene: 3. The CDR3 DNA is TGTGCCAGCAGCGCCGGGACTAGCGGAACAGATACGCAGTATTTT. This sequence encodes CASSAGTSGTDTQYF.

Here the CDR3 DNA reads TGCGCCAGCAGCCAAGATGACCCGGATGAGCAGTTCTTC. It translates to CASSQDDPDEQFF. The chain employs TRBV4-3 and TRBJ2-1; no firm D call. The germline V and J ends were trimmed by 0 bases and 8 bases, with 8 bases remaining between them. Germline CDR1 and CDR2: LGHNA and YSLEER. The CDR3 extends over 13 amino acids.

Comment on this clone: Other nucleotide sequences in the sample specify the same CDR3. The chain carries TRBV9 and TRBJ1-1; D gene uncertain. The V end was cut by 2 bases, the J end by 4 bases, with 9 bases between. Germline V lookup: CDR1 SGDLS, CDR2 YYNGEE. The CDR3 consists of 13 residues. DNA of the CDR3: TGTGCCAGCAGCGTCGCCCCAGGCACTGAAGCTTTCTTT. As protein: CASSVAPGTEAFF. The variable domain in full, completed from reference TRBV9 and TRBJ1-1, reads DSGVTQTPKHLITATGQRVTLRCSPRSGDLSVYWYQQSLDQGLQFLIQYYNGEERAKGNILERFSAQQFPDLHSELNLSSLELGDSALYFCASSVAPGTEAFFGQGTRLTVV.

The chain recombines TRBV7-9 with TRBJ2-3; 7 bases line up with TRBD2. The CDR3 spans 16 residues. Germline V lookup: CDR1 SEHNR, CDR2 FQNEAQ (reference sequence). V lost 5 bases and J lost 3; bases outside the gene matches: 11. This CDR3 reads CASSDMDPGGTDTQYF. The CDR3 nucleotides are TGTGCCAGCAGCGACATGGACCCCGGGGGGACAGATACGCAGTATTTT.

V gene TRBV4-1 combines with J gene TRBJ1-1; 8 nucleotides line up with TRBD1. This CDR3 region has 16 residues. V trimming: 4 bases; J trimming: 2 bases; junction bases outside the gene matches: 9. The germline CDR1 and CDR2 sequences are MGHRA and YSYEKL. The CDR3 is CASSLGQGPTNTEAFF. The CDR3, as DNA: TGCGCCAGCAGCCTAGGACAGGGTCCTACTAACACTGAAGCTTTCTTT.

About this clone: The sample contains more than one DNA sequence encoding this CDR3. J is TRBJ2-7 and V is TRBV11-2; weak D call: TRBD2 (5 bases). Germline CDR1 is SGHAT and CDR2 is FQNNGV. The V end was cut by 1 base, the J end by 2 bases, with 9 bases between. CDR3 length: 14 residues. CDR3 nucleotides: TGTGCCAGCAGCTTAGGGCCCGGGGCCTACGAGCAGTACTTC. This codes for CASSLGPGAYEQYF.

The chain links TRBV6-5 to TRBJ2-1; D remains ambiguous. The CDR3 is made up of 15 amino acids. Trimming stripped 2 bases from V and 2 bases from J, with 10 bases between. Per germline, CDR1 MNHEY and CDR2 SVGAGI. CDR3 region: CASSYPGVTYNEQFF. The CDR3 bases are TGTGCCAGCAGTTACCCCGGAGTAACCTACAATGAGCAGTTCTTC.

The rearrangement joins TRBV10-2 to TRBJ1-1; 7 bases are shared with TRBD1. Looked up from germline, CDR1 is WSHSY and CDR2 is SAAADI. The CDR3 consists of 11 residues. J gave up 8 bases and V 4 bases, and 1 base lay outside the gene matches. DNA of the CDR3: TGCGCCAGCAGTGGGGACAGAGAAGCTTTCTTT. It codes for CASSGDREAFF.

As for this clone: Additional DNA sequences in this sample encode the identical CDR3. This rearrangement joins TRBV5-4 to TRBJ2-7; the match to TRBD1 covers 7 bases. The CDR3 spans 12 residues. Losses at the gene ends were 4 bases for V and 4 bases for J; bases not matched to a gene: 2. Germline assignment: CDR1 SGHNT and CDR2 YYREEE (reference sequence). CDR3 residues: CASSLQGYEQYF. CDR3 in DNA: TGTGCCAGCAGCCTACAGGGGTACGAGCAGTACTTC.

The CDR3 is CASSYGEVGEQFF. The CDR3 DNA follows: TGTGCCAGCAGTTACGGAGAAGTCGGAGAGCAGTTCTTC. The chain uses TRBV6-5 and TRBJ2-1; D remains ambiguous. This CDR3 comprises 13 residues. The V end lost 2 bases, the J end lost 10 bases, and 12 bases lay between the germline ends. Germline values: CDR1 MNHEY, CDR2 SVGAGI.

The chain uses TRBV9 and TRBJ1-2; 10 bases map to TRBD1. The V gene's germline CDR1 is SGDLS and CDR2 YYNGEE. J was trimmed by 4 bases and V by 1 base; bases with no gene match: 10. The CDR3 spans 17 residues. The CDR3 loop is CASSVNSGTGVAYGYTF. CDR3 nucleotide sequence: TGTGCCAGCAGCGTAAATTCCGGGACAGGGGTGGCCTATGGCTACACCTTC.

This clone is a singleton in its sample. The chain recombines TRBV9 with TRBJ1-1; weak D call: TRBD1 (6 bases). The V gene's germline CDR1 is SGDLS and CDR2 YYNGEE. V was clipped by 0 bases and J by 0 bases, with 9 bases between them. The CDR3 is made up of 15 amino acids. The CDR3 DNA reads as TGTGCCAGCAGCGTAGAGGACAGCATGAACACTGAAGCTTTCTTT. This codes for CASSVEDSMNTEAFF. The variable domain in full, with the rest retrieved from reference TRBV9 and TRBJ1-1, is DSGVTQTPKHLITATGQRVTLRCSPRSGDLSVYWYQQSLDQGLQFLIQYYNGEERAKGNILERFSAQQFPDLHSELNLSSLELGDSALYFCASSVEDSMNTEAFFGQGTRLTVV.

The V and J genes are TRBV9 and TRBJ2-6; possibly TRBD2 for D (5 bases). V was shortened by 4 bases and J by 2 bases, with 10 bases between the two germline ends. The CDR3 is 15 residues long. Germline CDR1 is SGDLS and CDR2 is YYNGEE. CDR3 in DNA: TGTGCCAGCAGCCCCCAGGAGGCTGGGGCCAACGTCCTGACTTTC. This codes for CASSPQEAGANVLTF.

The V gene is TRBV7-9, the J gene TRBJ1-1; the D is unclear. V was cut by 7 bases and J by 2 bases, with 5 bases left in between. Germline loops: CDR1 SEHNR, CDR2 FQNEAQ (reference sequence). This CDR3 has 11 residues. The CDR3 bases are TGTGCCAGCACCGCAAACACTGAAGCTTTCTTT. This codes for CASTANTEAFF.

This rearrangement joins TRBV30 to TRBJ2-7, with D perhaps TRBD2 (6 bases). V was pared by 0 bases and J by 6 bases, with 12 bases between. CDR1 is GTSNPN and CDR2 is SVGIG in the germline V gene (reference sequence). CDR3 length: 13 amino acids. CDR3 in DNA: TGTGCCTGGAGTGTACACGGAGGGCTCGAGCAGTACTTC. It encodes CAWSVHGGLEQYF.

V and J are TRBV5-4 and TRBJ1-1; D may be TRBD1 (5 bases). This CDR3 region has 18 residues. Per the germline V gene, CDR1 is SGHNT and CDR2 is YYREEE (reference sequence). V lost 0 bases and J 1 base, leaving 19 bases between the germline ends. Here the CDR3 DNA reads TGTGCCAGCAGCTTGGTCCCTCTCACCAAAGGGACGAACACTGAAGCTTTCTTT. It translates to CASSLVPLTKGTNTEAFF. Using reference TRBV5-4 and TRBJ1-1 for the parts outside the CDR3, the full variable domain is ETGVTQSPTHLIKTRGQQVTLRCSSQSGHNTVSWYQQALGQGPQFIFQYYREEENGRGNFPPRFSGLQFPNYSSELNVNALELDDSALYLCASSLVPLTKGTNTEAFFGQGTRLTVV.

V is TRBV4-3 and J is TRBJ1-1; weak D call: TRBD1 (5 bases). This CDR3 contains 15 residues. V lost 0 bases to trimming and J lost 4 bases, with 12 bases between them. Germline CDR1 reads LGHNA; CDR2 reads YSLEER. The CDR3 nucleotides are TGCGCCAGCAGCCAAGATGTAACAGGAGGCACTGAAGCTTTCTTT. This gives the protein CASSQDVTGGTEAFF.

This clone was counted a single time. The V call is TRBV4-1, the J call TRBJ2-2; tentatively, D is TRBD2 (7 bases). V gave up 1 base and J gave up 6 bases, with 12 bases separating them. The CDR3 is 15 amino acids. CDR1 and CDR2 from the germline V gene are MGHRA and YSYEKL. Here the CDR3 reads CASSQVQGGAGELFF. The CDR3 coding sequence is TGCGCCAGCAGCCAAGTACAGGGAGGGGCCGGGGAGCTGTTTTTT.

This clone was seen just once. This chain uses TRBV30 with TRBJ2-1, with D perhaps being TRBD1 or TRBD2 (5 bases each). The CDR3 is made up of 13 amino acids. V was shortened by 8 bases and J by 3 bases, with 14 bases between the two germline ends. CDR1 and CDR2 from the germline V gene are GTSNPN and SVGIG (reference sequence). The CDR3 coding sequence is TGTGCCGTTGAAGCTGGGGGCTACAATGAGCAGTTCTTC. It codes for CAVEAGGYNEQFF.

This chain links TRBV7-9 with TRBJ1-2, with D possibly TRBD1 on 5 matching bases. The CDR3 has 16 residues. The germline V gene encodes CDR1 SEHNR and CDR2 FQNEAQ (reference sequence). Trimming pared 4 bases from V and 2 bases from J, leaving 17 bases between. The CDR3 protein is CASSSELQTENYGYTF. In nucleotides, the CDR3 is TGTGCCAGCAGCTCAGAATTACAGACAGAAAACTATGGCTACACCTTC.

This chain links TRBV27 with TRBJ1-6, with 9 bases aligning to TRBD1. From germline, CDR1 is MNHEY and CDR2 SMNVEV (reference sequence). The CDR3 is 14 residues long. The junction had 6 bases not matched to a gene; V was cut back by 6 bases and J by 9 bases. The CDR3 spells CASSWTGEGSPLHF. The CDR3 nucleotides are TGTGCCAGCAGCTGGACAGGGGAGGGTTCACCCCTCCACTTT.

The V and J genes are TRBV4-1 and TRBJ1-3; D not certain. Trimming removed 0 bases at V and 0 bases at J, with 9 bases between. The CDR3 runs 16 residues. CDR1 and CDR2 from the germline V gene are MGHRA and YSYEKL. The CDR3 is CASSQDWAPSGNTIYF. Written as DNA, the CDR3 is TGCGCCAGCAGCCAAGATTGGGCCCCCTCTGGAAACACCATATATTTT.

In nucleotides, the CDR3 is TGTGCCAGCAGCTCCGGGGGGCCGATCTTAGATACGCAGTATTTT. Translation gives CASSSGGPILDTQYF. The gene calls are TRBV13 and TRBJ2-3, with a possible D match to TRBD2 (7 bases). The CDR3 spans 15 residues. V was trimmed by 4 bases and J by 5 bases, leaving 16 bases between them. Germline values: CDR1 PRHDT, CDR2 FYEKMQ (reference sequence). Full variable domain (missing parts from reference TRBV13 and TRBJ2-3): AAGVIQSPRHLIKEKRETATLKCYPIPRHDTVYWYQQGPGQDPQFLISFYEKMQSDKGSIPDRFSAQQFSDYHSELNMSSLELGDSALYFCASSSGGPILDTQYFGPGTRLTVL.

CDR3 nucleotides: TGTGCCAGCAGCCTAGTAGTGCCCGGGGAGCTGTTTTTT. It encodes CASSLVVPGELFF. The chain uses TRBV6-5 and TRBJ2-2; D ambiguous. The length of the CDR3 is 13 residues. From germline, CDR1 is MNHEY and CDR2 SVGAGI. The V and J ends lost 6 bases and 6 bases respectively, with 11 bases between them.

V gene TRBV5-4 combines with J gene TRBJ2-7; 11 nucleotides line up with TRBD2. The CDR3 runs to 16 residues. The V gene end was trimmed by 4 bases and the J gene end by 4 bases; junction bases not matched to a gene: 10. Germline loops: CDR1 SGHNT, CDR2 YYREEE (reference sequence). Here the CDR3 reads CASSRGLAAQNYEQYF. The CDR3 nucleotides read TGTGCCAGCAGCAGGGGACTAGCGGCGCAAAATTACGAGCAGTACTTC.

The chain employs TRBV5-4 and TRBJ2-2; 9 nucleotides line up with TRBD2. This CDR3 spans 16 amino acids. Germline CDR1 and CDR2: SGHNT and YYREEE (reference sequence). The junction had 3 bases not matched to a gene; V was cut back by 2 bases and J by 1 base. The CDR3 coding sequence is TGTGCCAGCAGCTTAGCGGGGGGTAAGAACACCGGGGAGCTGTTTTTT. Its translation is CASSLAGGKNTGELFF. Combining the CDR3 with reference TRBV5-4 and TRBJ2-2 gives the whole variable domain ETGVTQSPTHLIKTRGQQVTLRCSSQSGHNTVSWYQQALGQGPQFIFQYYREEENGRGNFPPRFSGLQFPNYSSELNVNALELDDSALYLCASSLAGGKNTGELFFGEGSRLTVL.